These 19 T cell receptor beta chains originate from one sample sequenced in a study of T-cell memory formation after mild COVID-19 (dated by TCRdb to 2020 to 2023). Libraries were made using 5' RACE. TCRdb shows the sequencer as Illumina NovaSeq 6000. TCRdb passed the public sequencing reads through fastp at Q25 and MiXCR, retaining productive beta sequences. Merged by CDR3 protein, the rows form single entries marked with the most common genes and DNA. The sample has 45,000 to 55,000 distinct CDR3 sequences on record, 9.3% of them singletons. The ten largest clones take up approximately 10% of the sample. The source material was PBMCs or a T cell subset sorted from them (not recorded which). These receptors all come from an adult woman who had mild COVID-19 (a few samples of this study predate the infection). The sample titles of this study are shuffled in the database, so cell type and time point are left out; the donor was told from shared clones.

This chain uses TRBV27 with TRBJ2-6; D possibly corresponds to TRBD2 (6 bases). Trimming took off 7 bases at V and 2 bases at J, with 12 bases between the two ends. CDR1 MNHEY and CDR2 SMNVEV come from the germline V gene (reference sequence). The CDR3 is 15 residues long. This CDR3 reads CASTTAGPGANVLTF. CDR3 nucleotides: TGTGCCAGCACTACAGCGGGTCCTGGGGCCAACGTCCTGACTTTC.

This clonotype was recorded a few times. The rearrangement uses TRBV4-2 and TRBJ1-6, with D perhaps TRBD1 (6 bases). V dropped 1 base and J dropped 6 bases, with 10 bases sitting between them. Germline lookup yields CDR1 LGHNA and CDR2 YNFKEQ. The CDR3 extends over 15 amino acids. The CDR3 coding sequence is TGTGCCAGCAGCCAAGGTGAGGGGGGTAATTCACCCCTCCACTTT. This translates into CASSQGEGGNSPLHF.

This clonotype was seen at least ten times. The CDR3 spells CASSGQGDTEAFF. CDR3 bases: TGTGCCAGCAGCGGACAGGGGGACACTGAAGCTTTCTTT. The rearrangement joins TRBV11-2 to TRBJ1-1; TRBD1 matches 10 bases. Germline CDR1 is SGHAT and CDR2 is FQNNGV. The CDR3 extends over 13 amino acids. After removal of 5 bases from V and 3 bases from J, the junction contained 0 bases not matched to a gene.

V is TRBV5-1 and J is TRBJ2-5; 12 nucleotides match TRBD1. Germline V gene data show CDR1 as SGHRS and CDR2 as YFSETQ. After removal of 4 bases from V and 4 bases from J, the junction contained 5 bases not matched to a gene. CDR3 size: 15 residues. CDR3 bases: TGCGCCAGCAGCAGTGGGACAGGGGGCTTAGAGACCCAGTACTTC. Translation gives CASSSGTGGLETQYF.

A few counts support this clonotype. This chain connects TRBV30 to TRBJ1-1; D is unclear. This CDR3 is 15 amino acids long. Germline lookup yields CDR1 GTSNPN and CDR2 SVGIG (reference sequence). Trimming pared 0 bases from V and 4 bases from J, leaving 15 bases between. The CDR3 sequence is CAWSVHPGKGTEAFF. CDR3 sequence (DNA): TGTGCCTGGAGTGTACACCCGGGGAAGGGCACTGAAGCTTTCTTT. Supplemented by reference TRBV30 and TRBJ1-1, the full variable domain reads SQTIHQWPATLVQPVGSPLSLECTVEGTSNPNLYWYRQAAGRGLQLLFYSVGIGQISSEVPQNLSASRPQDRQFILSSKKLLLSDSGFYLCAWSVHPGKGTEAFFGQGTRLTVV.

The V gene is TRBV20-1, the J gene TRBJ1-2, with D possibly TRBD1 on 6 matching bases. Looked up from germline, CDR1 is DFQATT and CDR2 is SNEGSKA (reference sequence). The CDR3 totals 15 residues. The V end lost 0 bases, the J end lost 6 bases, and 17 bases lay between the germline ends. CDR3 sequence (DNA): TGCAGTGCTAGAGATAAAGACAGGAGAAAGAATGGCTACACCTTC. Translating gives CSARDKDRRKNGYTF.

This clonotype has a count of ten or more. This chain joins TRBV5-4 and TRBJ2-3; D gene uncertain. Trimming removed 0 bases from V and 0 bases from J, with 14 bases in between. There are 17 residues in the CDR3. CDR1 and CDR2 from the germline V gene are SGHNT and YYREEE (reference sequence). CDR3 DNA: TGTGCCAGCAGCTTGGGCCAAATGGTTTCTAGCACAGATACGCAGTATTTT. This gives the protein CASSLGQMVSSTDTQYF. Together with reference TRBV5-4 and TRBJ2-3, the CDR3 gives the full variable domain: ETGVTQSPTHLIKTRGQQVTLRCSSQSGHNTVSWYQQALGQGPQFIFQYYREEENGRGNFPPRFSGLQFPNYSSELNVNALELDDSALYLCASSLGQMVSSTDTQYFGPGTRLTVL.

In this sample, this clonotype turned up many times. This chain uses TRBV12-3 or TRBV12-4 with TRBJ2-3; no definite D call. The length of the CDR3 is 14 residues. The ends were cut back, 2 bases at V and 2 bases at J, with 8 bases in the middle. The CDR3 sequence is CASSLSRYTDTQYF. For the CDR3, the DNA is TGTGCCAGCAGTTTAAGCAGGTACACAGATACGCAGTATTTT.

This clonotype was seen many times. The chain couples TRBV7-9 to TRBJ2-3; the D gene is possibly TRBD1 (7 bases). The CDR3 extends over 17 amino acids. Germline assignment: CDR1 SEHNR and CDR2 FQNEAQ (reference sequence). Trimming removed 5 bases at V and 3 bases at J, with 21 bases between. This CDR3 is CASSVFAGGKFTDTQYF. The CDR3 DNA reads as TGTGCCAGCAGCGTTTTTGCAGGGGGGAAGTTTACAGATACGCAGTATTTT.

This clonotype appeared a few times. The V gene is TRBV24-1, the J gene TRBJ2-1; TRBD2 agrees at 10 bases. Looked up from germline, CDR1 is KGHDR and CDR2 is SFDVKD. The CDR3 spans 16 residues. J lost 10 bases, V lost 4 bases, and 12 bases had no gene match. The CDR3 DNA is TGTGCCACCAGTGACCCTAGCGGGGGAGTTCCGTACGAGCAGTTCTTC. Protein: CATSDPSGGVPYEQFF.

The V gene is TRBV25-1, the J gene TRBJ2-2; D not resolved. The CDR3 loop spans 11 amino acids. The germline gives CDR1 MGHDK, CDR2 SYGVNS. V was shortened by 7 bases and J by 4 bases, with 4 bases between the two germline ends. As DNA, the CDR3 is TGTGCCAGCAAAGTCACCGGGGAGCTGTTTTTT. Translated: CASKVTGELFF.

This clonotype was seen many times. V and J are TRBV6-5 and TRBJ1-2, with 12 bases matching TRBD1. Germline V gene sequence: CDR1 MNHEY, CDR2 SVGAGI. The CDR3 has 16 amino acids. V dropped 8 bases and J dropped 6; count of bases not matched to a gene: 13. This CDR3 is CASPTRDRGLGDGYTF. The CDR3 DNA is TGTGCCAGCCCCACCCGGGACAGGGGGCTAGGTGATGGCTACACCTTC.

The chain is built from TRBV4-1 and TRBJ2-3; D perhaps matches TRBD1 (6 bases). Germline CDR1 and CDR2: MGHRA and YSYEKL. V lost 4 bases to trimming and J lost 3 bases, with 14 bases between them. CDR3 size: 15 residues. This chain's CDR3 is CASSRTQGATDTQYF. The CDR3 DNA sequence: TGCGCCAGCAGCCGGACACAGGGCGCGACAGATACGCAGTATTTT.

The chain is built from TRBV7-9 and TRBJ2-3, with D unresolved. The V gene's germline CDR1 is SEHNR and CDR2 FQNEAQ (reference sequence). The CDR3 covers 13 residues. V lost 6 bases to trimming and J lost 5 bases, with 12 bases between them. This CDR3 reads CASSPSNRDTQYF. The CDR3 DNA reads TGTGCCAGCAGTCCAAGTAATAGAGATACGCAGTATTTT.

In its sample, this clonotype was seen a few times. The gene calls are TRBV12-3 or TRBV12-4 and TRBJ2-1; 11 bases match TRBD2. V gave up 7 bases and J gave up 5 bases; unmatched junction bases: 10. The CDR3 runs 16 residues. The CDR3 DNA sequence: TGTGCCAGCACTCCCTTGACTAGCGGGGCTAACAATGAGCAGTTCTTC. Protein product: CASTPLTSGANNEQFF.

This clonotype has just a few counts. The chain has TRBV10-3 and TRBJ1-3, with D unclear. The CDR3 is made up of 14 amino acids. Trimming shortened V by 10 bases and J by 0 bases, and 13 bases separated the two germline ends. Per germline, CDR1 ENHRY and CDR2 SYGVKD. The CDR3, as DNA: TGTGCCACCCGAACGGATGCCTCTGGAAACACCATATATTTT. Protein: CATRTDASGNTIYF.

J is TRBJ2-1 and V is TRBV7-6; maybe TRBD2 (6 bases). The V end lost 6 bases, the J end lost 7 bases, and 16 bases lay between the germline ends. Germline V gene sequence: CDR1 SGHVS, CDR2 FNYEAQ. The CDR3 has 14 residues. CDR3 nucleotide sequence: TGTGCCAGCAGTCTCCACCGGGAGTTGAATGAGCAGTTCTTC. It is translated as CASSLHRELNEQFF.

The rearrangement joins TRBV20-1 to TRBJ1-2, with 8 bases identical to TRBD1. Germline V gene lookup returns CDR1 DFQATT and CDR2 SNEGSKA (reference sequence). CDR3 size: 13 residues. Trimming removed 3 bases from V and 4 bases from J; junction bases left unmatched: 4. The CDR3 sequence is CSASWGQAYGYTF. Here the CDR3 DNA reads TGCAGTGCTAGCTGGGGACAGGCCTATGGCTACACCTTC.

Ten or more counts support this clonotype. This sequence joins TRBV20-1 and TRBJ1-1, with TRBD1 as a possible D gene (5 bases). V lost 6 bases to trimming and J lost 5 bases, with 13 bases between them. There are 12 residues in the CDR3. Germline CDR1 reads DFQATT; CDR2 reads SNEGSKA (reference sequence). The CDR3 spells CSARGGGTEAFF. The CDR3 DNA reads as TGCAGTGCACGGGGTGGGGGGACTGAAGCTTTCTTT.